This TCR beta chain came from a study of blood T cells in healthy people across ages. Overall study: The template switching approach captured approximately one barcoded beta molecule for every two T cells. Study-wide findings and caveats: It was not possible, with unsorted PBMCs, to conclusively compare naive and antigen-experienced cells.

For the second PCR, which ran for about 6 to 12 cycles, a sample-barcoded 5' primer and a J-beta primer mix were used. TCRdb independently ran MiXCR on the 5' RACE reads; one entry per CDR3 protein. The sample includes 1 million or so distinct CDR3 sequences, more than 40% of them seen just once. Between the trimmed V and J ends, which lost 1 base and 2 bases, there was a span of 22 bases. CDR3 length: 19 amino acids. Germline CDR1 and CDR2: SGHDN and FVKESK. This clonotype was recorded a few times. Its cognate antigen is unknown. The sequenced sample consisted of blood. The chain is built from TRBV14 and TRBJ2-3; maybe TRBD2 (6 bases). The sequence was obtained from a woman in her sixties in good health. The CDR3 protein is CASSQGLSPRDFATDTQYF. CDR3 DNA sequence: TGTGCCAGCAGCCAAGGCCTAAGTCCTCGGGACTTCGCCACAGATACGCAGTATTTT.